One and the same sample provided the 2 T cell receptor beta chains below, sequenced in a study of prognosis after radiotherapy for stage I lung cancer. Using two-round multiplex PCR, the authors amplified TCR beta CDR3 from genomic DNA. The authors ran first-round PCR with primers specific to each TRBV and TRBJ gene. TCRdb reanalysed the multiplex PCR reads using MiXCR and keeps one entry per CDR3 protein. The sample has 17,000 or so distinct CDR3 sequences; around 45% are singletons. The input for sequencing was PBMCs, taken before or after stereotactic body radiation therapy (not recorded which). The receptor set was obtained from a donor of 50 years or more with non-small cell lung cancer.

This clonotype has ten or more counts. The rearrangement links TRBV27 to TRBJ2-4, with 7 nucleotides matching TRBD2. Trimming at V came to 2 bases and at J to 8 bases, leaving 12 bases not matched to a gene. This CDR3 is built from 16 residues. Germline loops: CDR1 MNHEY, CDR2 SMNVEV (reference sequence). CDR3 loop: CASSLGNGLVGDIQYF. CDR3 sequence (DNA): TGTGCCAGCAGTTTAGGAAACGGACTAGTAGGGGACATTCAGTACTTC.

In this sample, this clonotype turned up many times. The rearrangement joins TRBV4-2 to TRBJ2-5; D call uncertain. CDR3 length: 16 residues. Germline lookup yields CDR1 LGHNA and CDR2 YNFKEQ. Trimming removed 1 base from V and 1 base from J, with 13 bases in between. The CDR3 sequence is CASSQGRLRSQETQYF. The CDR3 nucleotides are TGTGCCAGCAGCCAAGGGCGGCTTAGGTCCCAAGAGACCCAGTACTTC.